This is a list of T cell receptor beta chains from one sample in a study of OX40 agonist ivuxolimab in advanced cancers. The data were produced by immunoSEQ multiplex PCR, yet TCRdb's version contains in-frame clones alone and is incomplete. The sample lists some 80,000 clones, 70% to 90% occurring once. The sequences come from CD4+ or CD8+ T cells sorted from blood, collected in a trial of the OX40 agonist ivuxolimab. Source of these receptors: an adult with an advanced solid tumor such as melanoma, head and neck, liver or kidney cancer. Both conserved end residues are part of each CDR3. The order of the fields is clone size, D gene, J gene, CDR3 length, V gene, CDR3 DNA, CDR3 protein. D genes are given only for firm matches. Rows may omit the clone size; those that give it use once, few, many or a size class.

>.|TRBD2|TRBJ2-5|14|TRBV29-1
TGCAGCGTAGCTAGCGGGGGGGCCCGGGAGACCCAGTACTTC
CSVASGGARETQYF
>.|.|TRBJ1-2|12|TRBV6-1
TGTGCCAGCTCTCCCCCTGGCTATGGCTACACCTTC
CASSPPGYGYTF
>.|.|TRBJ2-1|15|TRBV5-6
TGTGCCAGCAGCTTGTACTGGGCCTCCTACAATGAGCAGTTCTTC
CASSLYWASYNEQFF
>.|.|TRBJ2-3|16|TRBV13
TGTGCCAGCAGCCGTATACCGGGACAAGGTACAGATACGCAGTATTTT
CASSRIPGQGTDTQYF
>.|.|TRBJ2-2|13|TRBV7-3
TGTGCCAGCAGCTTAGCCGGGGCCGGGGAGCTGTTTTTT
CASSLAGAGELFF
>few|.|TRBJ1-4|15|TRBV2
TGTGCCAGCAGCGCCTCGCTGGGGGCAAATGAAAAACTGTTTTTT
CASSASLGANEKLFF
>.|TRBD1|TRBJ2-5|14|TRBV5-8
TGTGCCAGCAGCTTTCAGGGGGCGCGGGAGACCCAGTACTTC
CASSFQGARETQYF
>.|TRBD1|TRBJ1-2|13|TRBV9
TGTGCCAGCAGCGTAAGGGGGCTGGGGGGCTACACCTTC
CASSVRGLGGYTF
>.|TRBD1|TRBJ2-1|15|TRBV7-8
TGTGCCAGCAGCCCCGGGACAGGGGCCTACAATGAGCAGTTCTTC
CASSPGTGAYNEQFF
>.|.|TRBJ2-2|15|TRBV9
TGTGCCAGCAGCCGAGGGGCCCGAGACACCGGGGAGCTGTTTTTT
CASSRGARDTGELFF
>.|.|TRBJ2-5|14|TRBV5-1
TGCGCCAGCAGCAAGACAGAAAGGAGGGAGACCCAGTACTTC
CASSKTERRETQYF
>.|TRBD2|TRBJ2-2|15|TRBV5-1
TGCGCCAGCAGCTCAGTAGCGGGAGCCAGCGGGGAGCTGTTTTTT
CASSSVAGASGELFF
>.|TRBD2|TRBJ2-1|17|TRBV5-4
TGTGCCAGCTGGACTGGAGGTGGTAGCGGGACCTACAATGAGCAGTTCTTC
CASWTGGGSGTYNEQFF
>.|.|TRBJ1-5|13|TRBV30
TGTGCCTGGAGTCAAGTGGACCATCAGCCCCAGCATTTT
CAWSQVDHQPQHF
>.|.|TRBJ1-2|11|TRBV6-1
TGTGCCAGCAGTGACAGTTATGGCTACACCTTC
CASSDSYGYTF
>once|TRBD1|TRBJ2-5|16|TRBV30
TGTGCCTGGAGTGACCTCCCACAGGGGGCTGGGGAGACCCAGTACTTC
CAWSDLPQGAGETQYF
>few|.|TRBJ1-5|16|TRBV5-5
TGTGCCAGCAGCGAGGGATGGGGAAACGGCAATCAGCCCCAGCATTTT
CASSEGWGNGNQPQHF
>.|.|TRBJ1-1|15|TRBV6-5
TGTGCCAGCAGGCAAAATAACAGAATGAACACTGAAGCTTTCTTT
CASRQNNRMNTEAFF
>.|TRBD2|TRBJ2-2|14|TRBV9
TGTGCCAGCGTCGGGAGGGAGAACGCCGGGGAGCTGTTTTTT
CASVGRENAGELFF
>.|TRBD1|TRBJ1-2|13|TRBV5-4
TGTGCCAGCCTCCGGCAGGGGGTGAATGGCTACACCTTC
CASLRQGVNGYTF
>medium-sized|.|TRBJ1-2|14|TRBV2
TGTGCCAGCAATAGGTTAGGGAATAACTATGGCTACACCTTC
CASNRLGNNYGYTF
>few|.|TRBJ1-4|14|TRBV6-5
TGTGCCAGCAGTTACTCGGTGGGGAATGAAAAACTGTTTTTT
CASSYSVGNEKLFF
>few|.|TRBJ2-5|17|TRBV7-6
TGTGCCAGCAGCTCTCCGCCCCGGCAGGGGCGGGGAGAGACCCAGTACTTC
CASSSPPRQGRGETQYF
>.|.|TRBJ2-5|15|TRBV6-6
TGTGCCAGCAGAACGGCAGGGTCGGAGGGGGAGACCCAGTACTTC
CASRTAGSEGETQYF
>.|.|TRBJ1-2|15|TRBV14
TGTGCCAGCAGCCAAGCTACAATTACTAACTATGGCTACACCTTC
CASSQATITNYGYTF
>.|TRBD2|TRBJ2-7|15|TRBV2
TGTGCCAGCAGTGAAAACCCTAGCGGGAGCAACGAGCAGTACTTC
CASSENPSGSNEQYF
>.|TRBD2|TRBJ2-1|14|TRBV29-1
TGCAGCGTGAACCCTAGCGGGAACTACAATGAGCAGTTCTTC
CSVNPSGNYNEQFF
>.|.|TRBJ2-5|12|TRBV6-5
TGTGCCAGCAGCCTCCAAGGGGAGACCCAGTACTTC
CASSLQGETQYF
>.|.|TRBJ2-1|15|TRBV5-6
TGTGCCAGCAAGGAGGTCGGGACAACCTACAATGAGCAGTTCTTC
CASKEVGTTYNEQFF
>.|.|TRBJ1-1|13|TRBV28
TGTGCCAGCAGTCGGGGGGGTAACACTGAAGCTTTCTTT
CASSRGGNTEAFF
>.|.|TRBJ1-6|20|TRBV14
TGTGCCAGCAGCCAAGTAAGAGGACACCGGACGAATGATCTAAATTCACCCCTCCACTTT
CASSQVRGHRTNDLNSPLHF
>.|TRBD1|TRBJ1-2|12|TRBV5-1
TGTGCCAGCAGCTCCGGGACAGCCGGCTACACCTTC
CASSSGTAGYTF
>.|.|TRBJ2-5|16|TRBV4-3
TGCGCCAGCAGCCAAGGGTCCGGGTCCTCCCAAGAGACCCAGTACTTC
CASSQGSGSSQETQYF
>.|.|TRBJ1-1|14|TRBV7-9
TGTGCCAGCAGCTTACTTCGAGAGAACACTGAAGCTTTCTTT
CASSLLRENTEAFF
>.|TRBD1|TRBJ2-7|14|TRBV2
TGTGCCAGCTTATACGGGACAGCAGCCTACGAGCAGTACTTC
CASLYGTAAYEQYF
>.|.|TRBJ1-1|13|TRBV6-6
TGTGCCAGCACCCTCCAATCTAGTACTGAAGCTTTCTTT
CASTLQSSTEAFF
>.|TRBD2|TRBJ2-5|17|TRBV5-1
TGCGCCAGCAGCATTCGGACTAGCGGGGGGCTGGGGGAGACCCAGTACTTC
CASSIRTSGGLGETQYF
>.|.|TRBJ2-1|15|TRBV10-3
TGTGCCATCAGTGGAGCTAGGGGGAGCTACAATGAGCAGTTCTTC
CAISGARGSYNEQFF
>.|TRBD1|TRBJ1-3|13|TRBV7-9
TGTGCCAGCAGCGGACAGGGCGGAAACACCATATATTTT
CASSGQGGNTIYF
>.|.|TRBJ2-1|12|TRBV6-6
TGTGCCAGCAGGGACAGAGGGAATGAGCAGTTCTTC
CASRDRGNEQFF
>.|.|TRBJ2-1|13|TRBV7-6
TGTGCCAGCAGCTTAGAGGTTGGGGGAGAGCAGTTCTTC
CASSLEVGGEQFF
>few|.|TRBJ1-5|15|TRBV15
TGTGCCACCAGCAGAGAGGTCGGCGGTGATCAGCCCCAGCATTTT
CATSREVGGDQPQHF
>.|.|TRBJ1-2|13|TRBV14
TGTGCCAGCAGCCCGCACCCCGACTATGGCTACACCTTC
CASSPHPDYGYTF
>.|TRBD1|TRBJ1-2|16|TRBV5-4
TGTGCCAGTCACTCAGGGGGCTTGGGGTCGAACTATGGCTACACCTTC
CASHSGGLGSNYGYTF
>.|TRBD1|TRBJ2-7|15|TRBV7-2
TGTGCCAGCAGCACTAGGACAGGGGGCAGGTACGAGCAGTACTTC
CASSTRTGGRYEQYF
>.|TRBD2|TRBJ2-2|14|TRBV9
TGTGCCAGCAGCTTGACTAGCGCCCCCGGGGAGCTGTTTTTT
CASSLTSAPGELFF
>.|.|TRBJ2-7|14|TRBV18
TGTGCCAGCTCACCAGAAAGGATGCCCTACGAGCAGTACTTC
CASSPERMPYEQYF
>.|.|TRBJ2-5|13|TRBV5-6
TGTGCCAGCAGGGCCGTTTTCCAAGAGACCCAGTACTTC
CASRAVFQETQYF
>.|TRBD2|TRBJ2-1|15|TRBV5-4
TGTGCCAGCAGCTTTTTTATAGCGGGAGCCGCAGCAGCGATCTTC
CASSFFIAGAAAAIF
>once|.|TRBJ1-2|12|TRBV29-1
TGCAGCATCAAACCGGGACCCTATGGCTACACCTTC
CSIKPGPYGYTF
>.|.|TRBJ1-2|14|TRBV18
TGTGCCAGCTCACCTGATCGGGGACTAGGAGGCTACACCTTC
CASSPDRGLGGYTF
>.|.|TRBJ2-3|18|TRBV4-3
TGCGCCAGCAGCCAGTTTGGGGTTGGAGGTGGGGGCACAGATACGCAGTATTTT
CASSQFGVGGGGTDTQYF
>.|.|TRBJ2-5|14|TRBV9
TGTGCCAGCAGCGTAAGTGGGGGAGAAGAGACCCAGTACTTC
CASSVSGGEETQYF
>once|TRBD2|TRBJ2-3|18|TRBV4-3
TGCGCCAGCAGCCAAGATACGGGGACTAGCGGGGGGACAGATACGCAGTATTTT
CASSQDTGTSGGTDTQYF
>.|.|TRBJ1-3|15|TRBV19
TGTGCCAGTAGTATATCGGGCCGCTCTGGAAACACCATATATTTT
CASSISGRSGNTIYF